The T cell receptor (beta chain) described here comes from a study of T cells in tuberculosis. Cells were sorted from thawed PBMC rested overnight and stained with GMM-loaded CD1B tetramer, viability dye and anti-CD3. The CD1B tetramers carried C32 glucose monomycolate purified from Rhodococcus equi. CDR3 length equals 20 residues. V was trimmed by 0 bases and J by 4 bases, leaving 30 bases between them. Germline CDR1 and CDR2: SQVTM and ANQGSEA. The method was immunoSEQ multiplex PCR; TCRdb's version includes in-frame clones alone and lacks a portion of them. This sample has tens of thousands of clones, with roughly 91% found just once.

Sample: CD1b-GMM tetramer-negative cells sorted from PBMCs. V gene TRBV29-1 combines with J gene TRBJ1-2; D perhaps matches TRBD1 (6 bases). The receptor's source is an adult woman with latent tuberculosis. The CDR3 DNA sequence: TGCAGCGTTGAAGACAAGACCACGCCGACAGGCGATGCTACGGCCTATGGCTACACCTTC. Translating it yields CSVEDKTTPTGDATAYGYTF.